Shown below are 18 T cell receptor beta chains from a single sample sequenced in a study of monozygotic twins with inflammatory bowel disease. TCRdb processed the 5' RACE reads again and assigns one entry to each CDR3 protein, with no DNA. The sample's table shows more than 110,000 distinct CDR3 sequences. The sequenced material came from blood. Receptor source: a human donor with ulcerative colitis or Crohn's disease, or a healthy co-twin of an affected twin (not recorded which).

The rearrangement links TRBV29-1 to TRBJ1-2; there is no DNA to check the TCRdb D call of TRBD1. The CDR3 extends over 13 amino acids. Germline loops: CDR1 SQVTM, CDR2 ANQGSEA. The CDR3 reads CSAPKGENYGYTF.

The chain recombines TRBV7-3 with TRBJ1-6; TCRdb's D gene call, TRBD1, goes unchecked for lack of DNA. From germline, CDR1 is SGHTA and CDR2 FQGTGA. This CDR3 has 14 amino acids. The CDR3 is CASSLRQGNSPLHF.

The CDR3 sequence: CSAKGLAGPYNEQFF. The J gene is TRBJ2-1, the V gene TRBV20-1; TCRdb's D gene call, TRBD2, goes unchecked for lack of DNA. This CDR3 contains 15 residues. Germline CDR1 and CDR2: DFQATT and SNEGSKA (reference sequence).

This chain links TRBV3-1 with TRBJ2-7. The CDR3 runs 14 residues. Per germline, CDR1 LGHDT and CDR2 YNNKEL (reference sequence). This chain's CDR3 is CASSQGNPFYEQYF.

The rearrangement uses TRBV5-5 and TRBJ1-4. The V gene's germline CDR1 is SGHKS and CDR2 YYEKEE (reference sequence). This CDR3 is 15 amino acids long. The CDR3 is CASSLSRLTNEKLFF.

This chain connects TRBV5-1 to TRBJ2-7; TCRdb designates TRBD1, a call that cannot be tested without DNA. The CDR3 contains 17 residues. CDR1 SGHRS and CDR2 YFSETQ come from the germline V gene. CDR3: CASSFQGTRGSSYEQYF.

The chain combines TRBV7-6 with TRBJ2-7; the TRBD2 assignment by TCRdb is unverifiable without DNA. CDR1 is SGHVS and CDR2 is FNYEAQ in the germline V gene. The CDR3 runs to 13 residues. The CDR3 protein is CASSFPPPREQYF. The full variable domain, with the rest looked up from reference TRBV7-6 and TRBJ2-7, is GAGVSQSPRYKVTKRGQDVALRCDPISGHVSLYWYRQALGQGPEFLTYFNYEAQQDKSGLPNDRFSAERPEGSISTLTIQRTEQRDSAMYRCASSFPPPREQYFGPGTRLTVT.

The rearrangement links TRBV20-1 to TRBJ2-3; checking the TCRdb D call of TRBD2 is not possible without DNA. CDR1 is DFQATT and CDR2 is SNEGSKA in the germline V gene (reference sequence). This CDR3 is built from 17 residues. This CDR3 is CSARDWTSGRASDTQYF.

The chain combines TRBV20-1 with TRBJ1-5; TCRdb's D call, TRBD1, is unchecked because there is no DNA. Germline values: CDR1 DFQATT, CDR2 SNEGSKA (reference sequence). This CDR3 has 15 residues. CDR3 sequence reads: CSAGGRGLSNQPQHF.

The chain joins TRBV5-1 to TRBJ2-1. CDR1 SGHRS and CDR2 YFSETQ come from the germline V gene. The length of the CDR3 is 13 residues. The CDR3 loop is CASSLGSYNEQFF.

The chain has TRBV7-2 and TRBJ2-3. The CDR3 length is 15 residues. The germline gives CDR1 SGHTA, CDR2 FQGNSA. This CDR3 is CASSLFVGFGNTQYF.

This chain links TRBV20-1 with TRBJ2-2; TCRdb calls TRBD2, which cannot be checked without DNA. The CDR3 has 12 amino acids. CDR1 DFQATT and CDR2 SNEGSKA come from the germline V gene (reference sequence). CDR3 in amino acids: CSATRDTGELFF.

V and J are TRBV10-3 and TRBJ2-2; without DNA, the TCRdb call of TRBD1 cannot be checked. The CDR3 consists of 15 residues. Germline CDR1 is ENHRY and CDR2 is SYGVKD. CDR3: CATQTGLANTGELFF.

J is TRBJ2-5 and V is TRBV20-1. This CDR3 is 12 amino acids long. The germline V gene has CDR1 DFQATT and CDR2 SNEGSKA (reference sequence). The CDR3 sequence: CSARLSSGAQYF.

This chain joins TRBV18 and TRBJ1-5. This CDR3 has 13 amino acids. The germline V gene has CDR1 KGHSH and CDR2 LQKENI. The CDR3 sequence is CASSPVQFQPQHF.

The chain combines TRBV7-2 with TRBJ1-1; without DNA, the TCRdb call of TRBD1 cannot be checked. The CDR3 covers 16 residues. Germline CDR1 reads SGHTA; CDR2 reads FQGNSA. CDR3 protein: CASSAGKGVFFTEAFF.

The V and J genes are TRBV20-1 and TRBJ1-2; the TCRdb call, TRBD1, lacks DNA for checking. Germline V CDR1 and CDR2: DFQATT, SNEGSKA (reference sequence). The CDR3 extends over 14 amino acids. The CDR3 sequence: CSARESDRGNGYTF.

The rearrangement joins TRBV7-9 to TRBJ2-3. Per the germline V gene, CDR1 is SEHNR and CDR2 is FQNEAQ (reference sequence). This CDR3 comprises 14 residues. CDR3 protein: CASSLVLRTDTQYF.